Sequencing of this TCR beta chain was carried out in a study of blood T cells in healthy people across ages. Study findings and constraints: Unsorted PBMCs ruled out conclusive naive versus antigen-experienced comparison. It was held that the diversity estimates obtained from one million T cells were underestimates.

A second PCR, run for roughly 7 to 11 cycles, used a sample-barcoded 5' primer plus a J-beta primer mix. All cDNA molecules were each tagged by a template-switch adaptor with 12 random nucleotides. TCRdb called the 5' RACE reads again in MiXCR, with one record for every CDR3 protein. The top ten clones hold about 16% of a sample with approximately 700,000 distinct CDR3 sequences, about 32% of them seen once. This clonotype was seen ten or more times. Antigen specificity is unknown. The CDR3 has 11 residues. CDR1 is MNHEY, CDR2 SVGEGT, per germline. The V end lost 5 bases, the J end lost 4 bases, and 5 bases lay between the germline ends. Researchers collected around 10 milliliters of peripheral blood from every single donor.

The TCR was taken from a woman aged 80 or over in good health. The V and J genes are TRBV6-2 or TRBV6-3 and TRBJ2-5; D unresolved. Sample: blood. CDR3 in DNA: TGTGCCAGCAGTACCCTAGAGACCCAGTACTTC. It yields the protein CASSTLETQYF.